This T cell receptor beta chain derives from a study of blood T cell repertoires in COVID-19. Per the authors' pipeline: Amplifying reference gene primers gave estimates of nucleated cell counts. Using immunoSEQ multiplex PCR, the repertoire was profiled, and TCRdb retains in-frame clones only, with some absent. The V and J calls and clone size come from that table; D and trimming were worked out from the DNA. Among a few hundred thousand clones listed, around 89% were seen once. Trimming pared 1 base from V and 6 bases from J, leaving 15 bases between. Germline CDR1 reads LGHDT; CDR2 reads YNNKEL (reference sequence). The CDR3 is made up of 15 amino acids.

The J gene is TRBJ1-2, the V gene TRBV3-1 (or the pseudogene TRBV3-2); D may be TRBD1 (5 bases). This sequence was found in a man aged 25-40 years who had been exposed to COVID-19. Sequencing was performed on PBMCs or T cells enriched from blood (not recorded which). Here the CDR3 DNA reads TGTGCCAGCAGCCAAGGGAAACGGGTACAGGATGGCTACACCTTC. It is translated as CASSQGKRVQDGYTF.